The clone carrying this T cell receptor beta chain was detected only a few times. This record comes from a study of T cells in Graves' hyperthyroidism and ophthalmopathy. Stable disease denoted Graves' hyperthyroidism without ophthalmopathy progression within 18 months. This CDR3 spans 13 amino acids. V shed 5 bases and J 5 bases; nucleotides not matched to a gene: 5. In germline, CDR1 is DFQATT, CDR2 SNEGSKA (reference sequence). Amplification targeted TCR beta CDR3 regions from RNA transcripts. TCR CDR3 underwent first-round RT-PCR with the HTBI primer set. Each CDR3 protein is one row after TCRdb ran MiXCR on the multiplex PCR reads. The table has 600,000 to 900,000 distinct CDR3 sequences, roughly 17% seen once.

The sequence derives from a man aged 18 to 29 with Graves' hyperthyroidism. Sequenced: blood. The chain joins TRBV20-1 to TRBJ2-7; 11 bases fit TRBD2. CDR3 amino acids: CSAGSGRAHEQYF. CDR3 in DNA: TGCAGTGCTGGTAGCGGGAGGGCCCACGAGCAGTACTTC.